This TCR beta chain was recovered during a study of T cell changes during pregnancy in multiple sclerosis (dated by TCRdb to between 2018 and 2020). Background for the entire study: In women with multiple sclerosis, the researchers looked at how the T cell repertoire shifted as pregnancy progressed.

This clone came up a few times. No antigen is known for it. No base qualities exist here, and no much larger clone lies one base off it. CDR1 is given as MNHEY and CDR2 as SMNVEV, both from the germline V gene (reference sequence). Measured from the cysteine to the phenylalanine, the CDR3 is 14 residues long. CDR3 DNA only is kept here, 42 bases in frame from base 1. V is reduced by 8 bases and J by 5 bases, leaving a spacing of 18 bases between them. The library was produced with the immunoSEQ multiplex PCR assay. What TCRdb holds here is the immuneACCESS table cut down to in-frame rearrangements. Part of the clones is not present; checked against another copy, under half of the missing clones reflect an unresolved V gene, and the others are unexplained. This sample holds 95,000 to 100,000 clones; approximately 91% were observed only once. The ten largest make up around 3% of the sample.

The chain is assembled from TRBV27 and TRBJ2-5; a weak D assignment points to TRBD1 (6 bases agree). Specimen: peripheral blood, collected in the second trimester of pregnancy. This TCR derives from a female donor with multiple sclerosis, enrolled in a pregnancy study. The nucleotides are TGTGCCAGCGGATTCAGGGGAAATATGGAGACCCAGTACTTC. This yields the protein CASGFRGNMETQYF.